The T cell receptor (beta chain) under discussion was sequenced for a study of OX40 agonist ivuxolimab in advanced cancers. This clone was observed a single time. Different DNA sequences within this sample yield the same CDR3. Assay: immunoSEQ multiplex PCR; the TCRdb copy retains only in-frame clones and omits some. The table includes over 45,000 clones, approximately 84% detected once. Between the trimmed V and J ends, which lost 0 bases and 5 bases, there was a span of 16 bases. Germline V gene data show CDR1 as LGHNA and CDR2 as YNFKEQ. This CDR3 is 16 amino acids long. This clonotype originated in an adult with an advanced solid tumor such as melanoma, head and neck, liver or kidney cancer. The chain employs TRBV4-2 and TRBJ1-1, with D perhaps matching TRBD1 (6 bases). The sample consisted of CD4+ or CD8+ T cells sorted from blood, taken in a trial of the OX40 agonist ivuxolimab. This CDR3 reads CASSQERGARWTEAFF. DNA of the CDR3: TGTGCCAGCAGCCAAGAACGGGGGGCAAGATGGACTGAAGCTTTCTTT.